A single sample is the source of the 22 T cell receptor beta chains below, sequenced in a study of human thymus T cells. During corrective heart surgery, resections were taken, and the thymus tissue came from them. Measured with immunoSEQ multiplex PCR; TCRdb has only the in-frame clones, and not every one. The table includes 75,000 to 90,000 clones, approximately 96% detected once. The sample comprised thymus tissue. The receptors shown here come from a boy under three years old with a congenital heart defect but otherwise immunologically healthy.

V is TRBV29-1 and J is TRBJ1-5; possibly TRBD1 for D (5 bases). Germline V CDR1 and CDR2: SQVTM, ANQGSEA. V dropped 3 bases and J dropped 6 bases, with 18 bases sitting between them. This CDR3 has 15 residues. Here the CDR3 DNA reads TGCAGCGTTGATAATGGACACCAATGCAGTCAGCCCCAGCATTTT. It specifies CSVDNGHQCSQPQHF.

This chain links TRBV27 with TRBJ2-2; 7 nucleotides agree with TRBD1. This CDR3 is built from 15 residues. Germline-derived CDR1 and CDR2 are MNHEY and SMNVEV (reference sequence). With 6 bases clipped from V and 1 base from J, the junction kept 5 bases outside the gene matches. CDR3 bases: TGTGCCAGCAGCCCCGACAGGGAGAACACCGGGGAGCTGTTTTTT. It encodes CASSPDRENTGELFF.

V is TRBV6-1 and J is TRBJ1-5; D is unclear. Germline assignment: CDR1 MNHNS and CDR2 SASEGT. Trimming pared 0 bases from V and 3 bases from J, leaving 9 bases between. The CDR3 covers 15 residues. CDR3 bases: TGTGCCAGCAGTGAAGCGCGTGTGGTCAATCAGCCCCAGCATTTT. It translates to CASSEARVVNQPQHF.

The rearrangement links TRBV11-2 to TRBJ2-1, with TRBD1 matching over 8 bases. This CDR3 has 15 residues. CDR1 and CDR2 (germline): SGHAT, FQNNGV. The trim removed 0 bases at V and 3 bases at J, leaving 1 base unmatched. This CDR3 reads CASSLEQGDYNEQFF. CDR3 sequence (DNA): TGTGCCAGCAGCTTAGAACAGGGGGACTACAATGAGCAGTTCTTC.

This clone was found once. The chain recombines TRBV29-1 with TRBJ1-5; tentatively, D is TRBD1 (5 bases). There are 15 residues in the CDR3. Looked up from germline, CDR1 is SQVTM and CDR2 is ANQGSEA. CDR3 bases: TGCAGGGGAGGGGCAGGGTCAGAAAGCAATCAGCCCCAGCATTTT. Translated, it gives CRGGAGSESNQPQHF.

The V and J genes are TRBV6-5 and TRBJ2-7; no clear D. The CDR3 consists of 12 residues. In germline, CDR1 is MNHEY, CDR2 SVGAGI. V was cut by 0 bases and J by 4 bases, with 4 bases left in between. CDR3 in DNA: TGTGCCAGCAGTTACTCGTCGTACGAGCAGTACTTC. Its translation: CASSYSSYEQYF.

The chain uses TRBV7-2 and TRBJ1-1; D not resolved. The CDR3 has 18 residues. Trimming stripped 5 bases from V and 1 base from J, with 23 bases between. The germline V gene encodes CDR1 SGHTA and CDR2 FQGNSA. CDR3 nucleotide sequence: TGTGCCAGCAGCATTTTCCCGGCCGCAAGGTCCAGGAACACTGAAGCTTTCTTT. Residues: CASSIFPAARSRNTEAFF.

The chain joins TRBV4-3 to TRBJ2-1; 12 bases are a match to TRBD1. The CDR3 contains 20 residues. J was trimmed by 3 bases and V by 3 bases; bases with no gene match: 15. CDR1 and CDR2 (germline): LGHNA, YSLEER. In nucleotides, the CDR3 is TGCGCCAGCAGCCATTACCTATGCCGGGACAGGGGGCTGGACTACAATGAGCAGTTCTTC. The encoded protein is CASSHYLCRDRGLDYNEQFF.

The rearrangement links TRBV6-1 to TRBJ2-5; no definite D call. The ends were cut back, 9 bases at V and 3 bases at J, with 17 bases in the middle. CDR1 is MNHNS, CDR2 SASEGT, per germline. This CDR3 has 14 amino acids. The DNA for the CDR3 is TGTGCCAGTAGGACGTGGCTAACGGAAGAGACCCAGTACTTC. It specifies CASRTWLTEETQYF.

The V call is TRBV12-5, the J call TRBJ1-1; D may be TRBD1 (5 bases). Germline V lookup: CDR1 LGHNT, CDR2 FRNRAP. This CDR3 contains 17 residues. Trimming removed 6 bases from V and 5 bases from J, with 25 bases in between. Here the CDR3 reads CASGFAFSTEGRTEAFF. CDR3 nucleotides: TGTGCTAGTGGCTTTGCCTTCTCGACAGAAGGGAGGACTGAAGCTTTCTTT.

This chain connects TRBV27 to TRBJ1-2; unclear D gene. The CDR3 is 14 residues long. The germline V gene has CDR1 MNHEY and CDR2 SMNVEV (reference sequence). The V end lost 8 bases, the J end lost 11 bases, and 24 bases lay between the germline ends. The CDR3 reads CASSVRPLLNPYTF. The DNA of the CDR3 is TGTGCCAGCTCCGTTAGGCCTCTCCTTAACCCGTACACCTTC.

This clone was observed once. The V call is TRBV6-5, the J call TRBJ2-1; D gene ambiguous. The CDR3 loop spans 15 amino acids. Trimming took 4 bases from V and 7 from J, leaving 17 bases between them. The germline V gene has CDR1 MNHEY and CDR2 SVGAGI. This CDR3 reads CASSSIGQSRNEQFF. CDR3 DNA: TGTGCCAGCAGTTCTATCGGTCAGAGTAGGAATGAGCAGTTCTTC.

This chain connects TRBV5-1 to TRBJ1-1, with 11 bases fitting TRBD1. The CDR3 consists of 16 residues. J gave up 7 bases and V 3 bases, and 11 bases lay outside the gene matches. Germline V gene data show CDR1 as SGHRS and CDR2 as YFSETQ. The CDR3 sequence is CASSSSGTGGLSEAFF. The CDR3 nucleotides are TGCGCCAGCAGCTCGTCCGGGACAGGGGGGCTGAGTGAAGCTTTCTTT.

The rearrangement uses TRBV10-3 and TRBJ2-3; TRBD2 agrees at 8 bases. The V gene's germline CDR1 is ENHRY and CDR2 SYGVKD. Trimming at V came to 6 bases and at J to 5 bases, leaving 7 bases not matched to a gene. The CDR3 has 14 residues. The CDR3 spells CAIRRTSFGDTQYF. The CDR3 DNA is TGTGCCATCAGGCGGACTAGCTTTGGAGATACGCAGTATTTT.

The chain carries TRBV7-3 and TRBJ2-7; D call uncertain. The CDR3 totals 13 residues. Germline V gene data show CDR1 as SGHTA and CDR2 as FQGTGA. Deletions cut 1 base from V and 1 base from J, with 5 bases between. Here the CDR3 DNA reads TGTGCCAGCAGCTTAAGGGTGTCCTACGAGCAGTACTTC. Protein: CASSLRVSYEQYF.

The chain is built from TRBV25-1 and TRBJ2-3, with 7 bases fitting TRBD2. The length of the CDR3 is 18 residues. With 4 bases clipped from V and 5 bases from J, the junction kept 18 bases outside the gene matches. The germline CDR1 and CDR2 sequences are MGHDK and SYGVNS. The DNA of the CDR3 is TGTGCCAGCAGTGCAGGACTAGTGGACCCCGAAGGTCGAGATACGCAGTATTTT. Its protein product is CASSAGLVDPEGRDTQYF. Full variable domain (remainder filled in from reference TRBV25-1 and TRBJ2-3): EADIYQTPRYLVIGTGKKITLECSQTMGHDKMYWYQQDPGMELHLIHYSYGVNSTEKGDLSSESTVSRIRTEHFPLTLESARPSHTSQYLCASSAGLVDPEGRDTQYFGPGTRLTVL.

This chain connects TRBV28 to TRBJ2-7; 9 bases agree with TRBD1. V lost 6 bases to trimming and J lost 1 base; unmatched junction nucleotides: 4. The CDR3 consists of 14 residues. The germline V gene encodes CDR1 MDHEN and CDR2 SYDVKM. In DNA form, the CDR3 reads TGTGCCAGCAGCGCGACAGGGGGGTCCTACGAGCAGTACTTC. As protein: CASSATGGSYEQYF.

V gene TRBV12-5 combines with J gene TRBJ1-5; D unresolved. The length of the CDR3 is 14 residues. The germline V gene encodes CDR1 LGHNT and CDR2 FRNRAP. V lost 5 bases, J lost 5 bases, and 13 bases lay in between. The CDR3: CASGPDCLDQPQHF. The CDR3, as DNA: TGTGCTAGTGGTCCGGACTGCTTGGATCAGCCCCAGCATTTT.

J is TRBJ2-1 and V is TRBV27; D possibly corresponds to TRBD2 (6 bases). CDR3 length equals 15 residues. Trimming took off 2 bases at V and 9 bases at J, with 17 bases between the two ends. Per germline, CDR1 MNHEY and CDR2 SMNVEV (reference sequence). DNA of the CDR3: TGTGCCAGCAGTTTAAGGGCAGGGAAGGAGGGTGAGCAGTTCTTC. Its protein is CASSLRAGKEGEQFF.

Only one count was recorded for this clone. The chain recombines TRBV7-9 with TRBJ2-5; 9 positions agree with TRBD2. Looked up from germline, CDR1 is SEHNR and CDR2 is FQNEAQ (reference sequence). There are 18 residues in the CDR3. V gave up 5 bases and J gave up 2 bases; unmatched junction bases: 15. This CDR3 is CASSRGVLAGLLQETQYF. CDR3 DNA: TGTGCCAGCAGCCGGGGGGTTCTAGCGGGGCTGTTACAAGAGACCCAGTACTTC.

This clone was seen once. The rearrangement links TRBV6-1 to TRBJ1-2, with D tentatively TRBD1 (5 bases). The germline V gene has CDR1 MNHNS and CDR2 SASEGT. Trimming took 10 bases from V and 7 from J, leaving 19 bases between them. This CDR3 comprises 13 residues. The CDR3 is CATQQGVASGYTF. The CDR3 DNA reads as TGTGCCACCCAGCAGGGCGTTGCTAGTGGCTACACCTTC.

The chain links TRBV4-2 to TRBJ2-3; D unresolved. CDR3 size: 15 residues. Per the germline V gene, CDR1 is LGHNA and CDR2 is YNFKEQ. The V gene lost 0 bases and the J gene lost 2 bases, with 9 bases spanning the gap. The CDR3 region has the DNA TGTGCCAGCAGCCAAGATTATCATGACACAGATACGCAGTATTTT. Translating it yields CASSQDYHDTDTQYF.